The subject of this entry is one TCR beta chain. Its specificity is not known. This sample was taken from a study of cytomegalovirus exposure and HLA in healthy donors. PCR primers comprised 60 Vbeta and 13 Jbeta primers. The method was immunoSEQ multiplex PCR; TCRdb's version includes in-frame clones alone and lacks a portion of them. Of some 140,000 clones in the sample, roughly 70% were seen once. General observations from the study: Sequencing depth roughly uniform across donors was assumed in presence/absence analyses. Being productive about 87% or about 30% of the time was typical of most TCR beta V segments in an earlier analysis. HLA alleles were associated with 17,000 or so TCR beta sequences in a later analysis at 0.05 false discovery rate.

This CDR3 comprises 14 residues. V lost 4 bases and J lost 4; bases outside the gene matches: 7. The germline V gene encodes CDR1 ENHRY and CDR2 SYGVKD. The genes are TRBV10-3 and TRBJ2-7; 7 bases are shared with TRBD2. The sample taken for sequencing was PBMCs. This TCR came from a man aged 35 to 55 in good health and CMV-seronegative. The CDR3 coding sequence is TGTGCCATCAGTGGGTCAACTAGCGAATACGAGCAGTACTTC. Protein: CAISGSTSEYEQYF.